These 19 T cell receptor beta chains were sequenced from one sample in a study of T cell repertoires in cytomegalovirus infection. What these receptors recognize is not known. TCRdb processed the reads anew with MiXCR; each CDR3 protein has one entry. Seen here are under 500,000 distinct CDR3 sequences, roughly 43% observed once, and the top ten hold around 45%. Specimen: cultured PBMCs, collected from culture after CMV antigen stimulation. These receptors originate from a human donor in good health (CMV status not recorded). Some clones in this sample may be carry-over from other donors' samples.

The sample holds a few counts of this clonotype. The gene calls are TRBV11-2 and TRBJ1-3; D gene ambiguous. CDR1 is SGHAT and CDR2 is FQNNGV in the germline V gene. V was clipped by 2 bases and J by 4 bases, with 3 bases between them. The CDR3 sequence is 12 residues long. The CDR3 bases are TGTGCCAGCAGCTTATTGGGAAACACCATATATTTT. Its translation is CASSLLGNTIYF. Looking up the rest from reference TRBV11-2 and TRBJ1-3 gives the full variable domain: EAGVAQSPRYKIIEKRQSVAFWCNPISGHATLYWYQQILGQGPKLLIQFQNNGVVDDSQLPKDRFSAERLKGVDSTLKIQPAKLEDSAVYLCASSLLGNTIYFGEGSWLTVV.

This clonotype has more than one count but fewer than ten. This chain uses TRBV19 with TRBJ1-5; D is unresolved. Trimming shortened V by 4 bases and J by 0 bases, and 13 bases separated the two germline ends. The CDR3 has 16 amino acids. Germline V gives CDR1 LNHDA, CDR2 SQIVND (reference sequence). CDR3 sequence: CASSNGPNYSNQPQHF. In DNA form, the CDR3 reads TGTGCCAGTAGTAATGGACCAAACTATAGCAATCAGCCCCAGCATTTT.

CDR3 coding DNA: TGTGCTAGTGGTACCAATTTGGCGGACCTGAGGGATGAGCAGTTCTTC. Translating gives CASGTNLADLRDEQFF. This chain joins TRBV12-5 and TRBJ2-1; D is possibly TRBD2 (5 bases). This CDR3 comprises 16 residues. Germline loops: CDR1 LGHNT, CDR2 FRNRAP. With 5 bases removed from V and 8 bases from J, the gap between germline ends came to 22 bases.

The chain employs TRBV4-2 and TRBJ1-2; the D is unclear. The germline CDR1 and CDR2 sequences are LGHNA and YNFKEQ. The V end was cut by 1 base, the J end by 4 bases, with 13 bases between. CDR3 size: 15 residues. CDR3 loop: CASSQVRAEGYGYTF. The CDR3 DNA reads as TGTGCCAGCAGCCAAGTACGAGCGGAGGGCTATGGCTACACCTTC.

V usage is TRBV3-1 and J usage is TRBJ2-7; TRBD2 might be the D (5 bases). The V gene lost 5 bases and the J gene lost 5 bases, with 10 bases spanning the gap. Germline CDR1 reads LGHDT; CDR2 reads YNNKEL (reference sequence). This CDR3 region has 12 residues. The CDR3 DNA is TGTGCCAGCAGCTTAACTAGTAACGAGCAGTACTTC. Protein: CASSLTSNEQYF.

This clonotype was counted only a few times. The chain joins TRBV4-3 to TRBJ2-1; perhaps D is TRBD1 or TRBD2 (5 bases each). Per the germline V gene, CDR1 is LGHNA and CDR2 is YSLEER. This CDR3 spans 16 amino acids. V lost 0 bases to trimming and J lost 7 bases, with 16 bases between them. CDR3 DNA: TGCGCCAGCAGCCAAGATTTAGCGTTTCCAGGGAATGAGCAGTTCTTC. It encodes CASSQDLAFPGNEQFF.

The chain combines TRBV19 with TRBJ1-5; the D is unclear. Trimming took off 3 bases at V and 3 bases at J, with 6 bases between the two ends. Germline V gives CDR1 LNHDA, CDR2 SQIVND (reference sequence). This CDR3 has 13 amino acids. The CDR3 region has the DNA TGTGCCAGTAGTATTAGGCTCAATCAGCCCCAGCATTTT. Translating it yields CASSIRLNQPQHF.

The genes are TRBV12-3 or TRBV12-4 and TRBJ2-3; tentative D call: TRBD2 (6 bases). This CDR3 has 14 residues. Deletions cut 6 bases from V and 6 bases from J, with 16 bases between. CDR3 amino acids: CASRTRVAGDTQYF. CDR3 sequence (DNA): TGTGCCAGCAGAACAAGGGTCGCGGGGGATACGCAGTATTTT.

This clonotype was seen at least ten times. V is TRBV7-2 and J is TRBJ1-5; a weak D match, TRBD1 (5 bases). Germline assignment: CDR1 SGHTA and CDR2 FQGNSA. CDR3 length equals 14 residues. V gave up 5 bases and J gave up 3 bases, with 11 bases separating them. CDR3 bases: TGTGCCAGCAGCCTAAGCAGGGTCAATCAGCCCCAGCATTTT. Its translation is CASSLSRVNQPQHF.

The table lists this clonotype with a few counts. This rearrangement joins TRBV7-2 to TRBJ2-1, with 9 bases fitting TRBD2. This CDR3 spans 14 amino acids. Trimming removed 4 bases from V and 9 bases from J; junction bases left unmatched: 7. Germline CDR1 reads SGHTA; CDR2 reads FQGNSA. The CDR3 reads CASSSLVAGVEQFF. The CDR3 region has the DNA TGTGCCAGCAGCTCCCTGGTAGCGGGAGTTGAGCAGTTCTTC.

The genes are TRBV18 and TRBJ2-4; perhaps D is TRBD1 or TRBD2 (5 bases each). The germline V gene encodes CDR1 KGHSH and CDR2 LQKENI. CDR3 length equals 15 residues. V was clipped by 0 bases and J by 7 bases, with 13 bases between them. The CDR3 DNA sequence: TGTGCCAGCTCACCACCGCCAGGAGAGGGGAACATTCAGTACTTC. It translates to CASSPPPGEGNIQYF. The full variable domain, rest sourced from reference TRBV18 and TRBJ2-4, is NAGVMQNPRHLVRRRGQEARLRCSPMKGHSHVYWYRQLPEEGLKFMVYLQKENIIDESGMPKERFSAEFPKEGPSILRIQQVVRGDSAAYFCASSPPPGEGNIQYFGAGTRLSVL.

This CDR3 reads CASMTHGGAGNEQFF. CDR3 coding DNA: TGTGCCAGTATGACCCACGGGGGGGCTGGAAATGAGCAGTTCTTC. The rearrangement uses TRBV19 and TRBJ2-1; 8 bases align to TRBD2. V dropped 7 bases and J dropped 7; count of bases not matched to a gene: 12. CDR3 size: 15 residues. Germline CDR1 is LNHDA and CDR2 is SQIVND (reference sequence).

This chain joins TRBV12-3 or TRBV12-4 and TRBJ2-3; the match to TRBD2 covers 7 bases. This CDR3 is 13 amino acids long. The junction had 3 bases not matched to a gene; V was cut back by 4 bases and J by 5 bases. The chain's CDR3 is CASSWGRVDTQYF. CDR3 nucleotides: TGTGCCAGCAGTTGGGGGAGGGTAGATACGCAGTATTTT.

CDR3 region: CASSYFGPSTDTQYF. For the CDR3, the DNA is TGTGCCAGCAGTTACTTCGGACCTTCCACAGATACGCAGTATTTT. The V and J genes are TRBV6-6 and TRBJ2-3, with D unclear. The CDR3 has 15 amino acids. V was cut by 1 base and J by 2 bases, with 10 bases left in between. Germline V CDR1 and CDR2: MNHNY, SVGAGI (reference sequence).

The CDR3 region has the DNA TGTGCCAGCAGCTTAGGACGGCGGGAGCAGTACTTC. Translating it yields CASSLGRREQYF. V usage is TRBV7-8 and J usage is TRBJ2-7, with D hard to call. Looked up from germline, CDR1 is SGHVS and CDR2 is FQNEAQ. The CDR3 extends over 12 amino acids. Between the trimmed V and J ends, which lost 1 base and 7 bases, there was a span of 8 bases.

The chain links TRBV11-2 to TRBJ2-7, with D tentatively TRBD1 (6 bases). The CDR3 is 13 residues long. CDR1 and CDR2 (germline): SGHAT, FQNNGV. Trimming stripped 5 bases from V and 3 bases from J, with 11 bases between. The CDR3, as DNA: TGTGCCAGCAGCCCCACAGGGTACTACGAGCAGTACTTC. Protein product: CASSPTGYYEQYF.

This clonotype was picked up a small number of times. The V gene is TRBV7-2, the J gene TRBJ1-1; D not resolved. Between the trimmed V and J ends, which lost 2 bases and 0 bases, there was a span of 13 bases. Germline lookup yields CDR1 SGHTA and CDR2 FQGNSA. This CDR3 is 16 amino acids long. CDR3 in amino acids: CASSLSMGGMNTEAFF. In DNA form, the CDR3 reads TGTGCCAGCAGCTTAAGTATGGGTGGAATGAACACTGAAGCTTTCTTT.

The V call is TRBV5-1, the J call TRBJ1-4; 9 bases are shared with TRBD1. Germline V gives CDR1 SGHRS, CDR2 YFSETQ. V was pared by 5 bases and J by 5 bases, with 10 bases of the junction left unmatched. The CDR3 contains 16 residues. CDR3 residues: CASRPAYRGRNEKLFF. For the CDR3, the DNA is TGCGCCAGCAGACCGGCCTACAGGGGGCGCAATGAAAAACTGTTTTTT.

In its sample, this clonotype was seen a few times. The chain is built from TRBV7-8 and TRBJ2-2; TRBD1 matches at 7 bases. Germline CDR1 reads SGHVS; CDR2 reads FQNEAQ. This CDR3 has 15 residues. V was pared by 5 bases and J by 1 base, with 4 bases of the junction left unmatched. The CDR3 region is CASSATGLNTGELFF. CDR3 coding DNA: TGTGCCAGCAGCGCGACAGGGTTGAACACCGGGGAGCTGTTTTTT.